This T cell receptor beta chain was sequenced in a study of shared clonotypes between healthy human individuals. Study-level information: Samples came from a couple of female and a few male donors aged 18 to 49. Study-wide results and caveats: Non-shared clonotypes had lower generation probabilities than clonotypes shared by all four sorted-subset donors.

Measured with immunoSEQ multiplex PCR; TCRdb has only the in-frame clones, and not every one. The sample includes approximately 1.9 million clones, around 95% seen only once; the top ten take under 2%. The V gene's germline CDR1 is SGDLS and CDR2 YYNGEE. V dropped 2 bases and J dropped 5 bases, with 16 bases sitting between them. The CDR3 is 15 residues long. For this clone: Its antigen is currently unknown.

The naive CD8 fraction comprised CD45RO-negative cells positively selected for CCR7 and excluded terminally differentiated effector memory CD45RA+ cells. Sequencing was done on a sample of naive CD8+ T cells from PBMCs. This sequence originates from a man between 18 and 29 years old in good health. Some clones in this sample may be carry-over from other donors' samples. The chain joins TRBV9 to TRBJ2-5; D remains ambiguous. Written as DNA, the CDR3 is TGTGCCAGCAGCGTTTTATCGGATGGCCGGGAGACCCAGTACTTC. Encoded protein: CASSVLSDGRETQYF.